This TCR beta chain is from a study of blood T cells in healthy people across ages. Study conclusions and caveats: Diversity estimated from one million T cells was considered an underestimate.

This CDR3 is built from 16 residues. Trimming removed 6 bases from V and 0 bases from J, with 12 bases in between. Per germline, CDR1 MDHEN and CDR2 SYDVKM. This clonotype was seen at least ten times. Its antigen remains unknown. A second roughly 6 to 11 cycle PCR used barcoded and J-beta primers. The authors tagged each cDNA molecule using a template-switch adaptor with 12 random nucleotides. TCRdb reprocessed the 5' RACE reads via MiXCR and lists one record per CDR3 protein. The table shows 1.5 million to 2 million distinct CDR3 sequences, with 28% occurring only once. This clonotype was sampled from a young woman in good health. The sequenced sample was blood. The chain joins TRBV28 to TRBJ2-6; D ambiguous. This CDR3 is CASSPLTGSGANVLTF. Written as DNA, the CDR3 is TGTGCCAGCAGCCCACTGACGGGCTCTGGGGCCAACGTCCTGACTTTC.